The entry that follows covers one T cell receptor beta chain sequence. The antigen it binds to is not known. Per-base qualities were not stored, and no clone one base away is much larger. Collaborating institutions collected whole blood in K2EDTA tubes following their own protocols. Collaborator samples were shipped for TCRbeta analysis as frozen whole blood, isolated PBMCs, or DNA extracted from either sample type. These data originate in a study of blood T cell repertoires in COVID-19 (dated by TCRdb to 2018 to 2021). Study-level background: The collaborator samples originated in the United States, Italy and Spain and spanned the acute and convalescent phases of COVID-19. The prospective study material was composed of cDNA or gDNA derived from T cells, B-cell-depleted T cells, or PBMCs. Deeply sampled blood TCRbeta repertoires from subjects exposed to, actively infected with, or recovered from COVID-19 were included in the dataset. The repertoires were released in a freely available public database intended as a resource for research on the immune response to SARS-CoV-2. Samples were obtained from the ongoing ImmuneRACE study (first 160 participants) and from about 1,300 subjects provided by 6 global collaborators. Nearly every sample came with metadata listing a de-identified subject ID, COVID-19 status, age in years and sex. Where available, HLA class I and class II types were taken from metadata supplied by the sample provider and were not determined by assay-based typing. General findings and caveats noted by the study authors: Clinical and demographic metadata were provided uncurated, with the amount varying by source and participant.

TCRbeta CDR3 regions were amplified from genomic DNA by means of the immunoSEQ Assay, a bias-controlled multiplex PCR. In the paper's pipeline: Nucleated cell counts per sample were estimated from amplification of reference gene primers within the assay. Sequence reads were collapsed and filtered to measure the absolute abundance of every unique TCRbeta CDR3 rearrangement. Productive Simpson clonality was computed per sample as the square root of Simpson's diversity index over productive rearrangements. TCRdb stores this immuneACCESS table with in-frame sequences only. Part of the clones is absent; in the studies checked, under half of the shortfall reflects unresolved V genes, and no reason is known for the rest. The D gene and trimming were derived from the DNA, and the V and J assignments and clone size from that table. The sample data list tens of thousands of clones, and 75% to 90% of these were observed just once. 10% of the sample belongs to the ten largest clones.

Sequencing was done on a sample of peripheral blood. The clonotype comes from a man aged 55 to 69 with acute or convalescent COVID-19.

The CDR3 region has the sequence CASSEQGAGYGYTF. Here is the DNA: TGTGCCAGCAGTGAACAGGGGGCCGGCTATGGCTACACCTTC. The chain was built from TRBV2 and TRBJ1-2; the central 8 bases match TRBD1. There are 14 amino acids in the CDR3, from cysteine to phenylalanine inclusive. The sequence is cut down to CDR3 DNA, 42 bases in frame from base 1. At the junction V is shortened by 2 bases and J by 4 bases; bases outside the gene matches: 3. CDR1 SNHLY and CDR2 FYNNEI are derived from the germline V gene.